The 9 T cell receptor beta chains below all came from one sample that was sequenced in a study of blood T cell repertoires in COVID-19. Profiling relied on immunoSEQ multiplex PCR, and the TCRdb table lists in-frame clones only, not all of them. Of just over 250,000 clones listed, about 89% were seen once; the top ten hold around 9.1%. Sequenced input: peripheral blood. The receptors come from a man in his forties who had recovered from COVID-19.

The V and J genes are TRBV6-5 and TRBJ1-2; 7 bases line up with TRBD1. Losses at the gene ends were 0 bases for V and 8 bases for J; bases not matched to a gene: 12. CDR1 and CDR2 from the germline V gene are MNHEY and SVGAGI. The CDR3 contains 16 residues. Here the CDR3 reads CASSYSSGGGLKGYTF. The CDR3 region has the DNA TGTGCCAGCAGTTACTCGTCAGGGGGTGGCCTAAAGGGCTACACCTTC.

This chain's CDR3 is CASSLNGVRGGRDTQYF. CDR3 nucleotide sequence: TGTGCCAGCAGCTTAAACGGAGTTCGGGGGGGTCGAGATACGCAGTATTTT. The V call is TRBV7-3, the J call TRBJ2-3, with TRBD2 matching over 8 bases. The CDR3 has 17 residues. Germline CDR1 and CDR2: SGHTA and FQGTGA. After removal of 1 base from V and 5 bases from J, the junction contained 11 bases not matched to a gene.

The chain is built from TRBV27 and TRBJ2-1; perhaps TRBD2 as D (6 bases). The CDR3 runs to 13 residues. Germline lookup yields CDR1 MNHEY and CDR2 SMNVEV (reference sequence). Trimming took off 5 bases at V and 6 bases at J, with 11 bases between the two ends. The chain's CDR3 is CASSPGGANEQFF. The CDR3, as DNA: TGTGCCAGCAGTCCCGGGGGTGCCAATGAGCAGTTCTTC.

The chain uses TRBV7-9 and TRBJ2-4, with 7 bases identical to TRBD1. The CDR3 extends over 17 amino acids. The V segment lost 5 bases and the J segment 1 base; nucleotides outside the gene matches: 11. Germline CDR1 reads SEHNR; CDR2 reads FQNEAQ (reference sequence). Here the CDR3 DNA reads TGTGCCAGCAGCCCTACAGGGGAAGAGGGGGCCAAAAACATTCAGTACTTC. This encodes CASSPTGEEGAKNIQYF.

The J gene is TRBJ1-6, the V gene TRBV5-1; possibly TRBD1 for D (5 bases). The germline gives CDR1 SGHRS, CDR2 YFSETQ. Trimming stripped 6 bases from V and 1 base from J, with 8 bases between. The CDR3 is made up of 14 amino acids. The CDR3 is CASTTGSYNSPLHF. For the CDR3, the DNA is TGCGCCAGCACCACAGGTTCCTATAATTCACCCCTCCACTTT.

The chain links TRBV28 to TRBJ2-2; 9 nucleotides line up with TRBD1. The CDR3 loop spans 15 amino acids. Trimming at V came to 8 bases and at J to 6 bases, leaving 10 bases not matched to a gene. Looked up from germline, CDR1 is MDHEN and CDR2 is SYDVKM. In nucleotides, the CDR3 is TGTGCCAGCGGAAGTTCGGGACAGGGTTCCGGGGAGCTGTTTTTT. This sequence encodes CASGSSGQGSGELFF.

This chain links TRBV6-6 with TRBJ2-1, with D possibly matching TRBD1 (6 bases). Trimming removed 5 bases from V and 3 bases from J, with 14 bases in between. The CDR3 is 15 residues long. Germline CDR1 and CDR2: MNHNY and SVGAGI (reference sequence). CDR3 DNA sequence: TGTGCCAGCAGTGCAGGGACATTCCTCTACAATGAGCAGTTCTTC. It is translated as CASSAGTFLYNEQFF.

This sequence joins TRBV5-1 and TRBJ2-1; D might be TRBD1 (6 bases). Germline values: CDR1 SGHRS, CDR2 YFSETQ. The CDR3 has 15 amino acids. V was pared by 1 base and J by 3 bases, with 11 bases between. In DNA, the CDR3 is TGCGCCAGCAGCTTGTCAGGGGATGGCTACAATGAGCAGTTCTTC. It translates to CASSLSGDGYNEQFF. Drawing the rest from reference TRBV5-1 and TRBJ2-1, the complete variable domain is KAGVTQTPRYLIKTRGQQVTLSCSPISGHRSVSWYQQTPGQGLQFLFEYFSETQRNKGNFPGRFSGRQFSNSRSEMNVSTLELGDSALYLCASSLSGDGYNEQFFGPGTRLTVL.

V gene TRBV5-1 combines with J gene TRBJ2-3, with 12 bases identical to TRBD2. This CDR3 has 18 residues. The germline CDR1 and CDR2 sequences are SGHRS and YFSETQ. The junction had 11 bases not matched to a gene; V was cut back by 0 bases and J by 6 bases. The CDR3 DNA sequence: TGCGCCAGCAGCTTGGAAGAGACTAGCGGGGGCCTGCGGGATACGCAGTATTTT. As protein: CASSLEETSGGLRDTQYF.